The TCR beta chain under discussion was sequenced for a study of regulatory T cells in long-lasting Graves disease. Regarding the study as a whole: Possibly, accuracy suffered from the small sample size. Reduced TCR diversity was observed in persistent Graves' patients versus newly diagnosed patients.

This clonotype turned up a few times. Its target is unknown. From germline, CDR1 is SGHNT and CDR2 YYREEE (reference sequence). Trimming removed 0 bases from V and 5 bases from J; junction bases left unmatched: 3. The CDR3 has 14 amino acids. Time point defined: newly diagnosed GD, antithyroid drugs for less than 3 months. PBMCs provided the RNA from which the TCR library was made. Through Arm-PCR of CDR3 regions and iRepertoire HTBI primers, TCR beta libraries were built. MiXCR, applied by TCRdb to the multiplex PCR reads, yields one record per CDR3 protein. The sample lists about 220,000 distinct CDR3 sequences; around 19% were seen once. The same data also went into a second study, on T cells in Graves' hyperthyroidism and ophthalmopathy. As that study records: Most clonotypes that expanded in the thyroid above 0.001 also showed up in blood.

The origin of this receptor is a woman in her 30s with Graves disease. The source material was peripheral blood mononuclear cells (PBMCs), sampled at new diagnosis, from a patient treated with antithyroid drugs. The J gene is TRBJ2-5, the V gene TRBV5-4, with 8 bases matching TRBD2. The CDR3 loop is CASSLGGGKETQYF. DNA for the CDR3: TGTGCCAGCAGCTTGGGCGGGGGGAAGGAGACCCAGTACTTC.